A single sample gave rise to the 32 T cell receptor beta chains below, sequenced in a study of T cell clonality in common variable immunodeficiency. Clones were read by immunoSEQ multiplex PCR, and TCRdb kept only the in-frame ones, dropping some. The sample presents around 60,000 clones, none singletons. Material for sequencing was peripheral blood mononuclear cells. These receptors were obtained from a person aged 18 to 69 in good health.

Many counts were recorded for this clone. The observed sequence ends 3 residues before the CDR3 terminus, with the missing tail filled in from the germline J gene. V gene TRBV14 combines with J gene TRBJ2-3; 7 bases are shared with TRBD2. The germline V gene encodes CDR1 SGHDN and CDR2 FVKESK. CDR3 length equals 15 residues. The V gene end was trimmed by 3 bases and the J gene end by 4 bases; junction bases not matched to a gene: 7. The CDR3 protein is CASSQLAAGPDTQYF. The sequenced part of the CDR3 DNA is TGTGCCAGCAGCCAGCTAGCGGCGGGGCCAGATACG.

This clone was found many times. The observed sequence ends 3 residues before the CDR3 terminus, with the missing tail filled in from the germline J gene. V and J are TRBV2 and TRBJ2-1; no firm D call. CDR3 length: 13 residues. V dropped 8 bases and J dropped 0 bases, with 8 bases sitting between them. Per the germline V gene, CDR1 is SNHLY and CDR2 is FYNNEI. The CDR3 bases that were read are TGTGCCAGCGTCAGGAGCTCCTACAATGAG. It translates to CASVRSSYNE. The entire CDR3 protein is CASVRSSYNEQFF.

This clone was seen many times. From the germline J gene comes the end of the CDR3, since the read stops 3 residues before it. The chain has TRBV2 and TRBJ2-5, with D perhaps TRBD2 (5 bases). This CDR3 has 17 residues. Trimming shortened V by 5 bases and J by 2 bases, and 21 bases separated the two germline ends. Germline CDR1 SNHLY, CDR2 FYNNEI. CDR3 sequence: CASSPALSDWTQETQYF. The covered CDR3 bases are TGTGCCAGCAGTCCGGCGTTGTCGGACTGGACGCAAGAGACC.

In this sample, this clone turned up many times. The read stops 3 residues short of the end of the CDR3; the missing end is completed from the germline J gene. The chain recombines TRBV19 with TRBJ2-2; 8 bases map to TRBD2. CDR3 length: 16 residues. Germline V CDR1 and CDR2: LNHDA, SQIVND (reference sequence). Unmatched junction bases numbered 12, after V lost 7 bases and J lost 5 bases. The sequenced CDR3 bases are TGTGCCAGTAAAGTTACGGGGGGGCCGGGTACCGGGGAG. This translates into CASKVTGGPGTGE. The full CDR3 protein is CASKVTGGPGTGELFF.

This clone has at least ten counts. From the germline J gene comes the end of the CDR3, since the read stops 3 residues before it. V usage is TRBV20-1 and J usage is TRBJ2-7; D unresolved. V was pared by 1 base and J by 2 bases, with 9 bases between. The germline V gene encodes CDR1 DFQATT and CDR2 SNEGSKA (reference sequence). The CDR3 consists of 13 residues. The sequenced part of the CDR3 DNA is TGCAGTGCTAGAGCTACAGCCCCCTACGAG. Protein: CSARATAPYE. The full CDR3 sequence reads CSARATAPYEQYF.

This clone has at least ten counts. The CDR3 is CASSLGTSGVYEQYF. CDR3 DNA (partial): TGTGCCAGCAGCCTTGGGACTAGCGGGGTCTACGAG. This sequence joins TRBV9 and TRBJ2-7; 13 nucleotides line up with TRBD2. The read terminates 3 residues before the CDR3 end, so the remaining end is supplied by the germline J gene. After removal of 4 bases from V and 3 bases from J, the junction contained 4 bases not matched to a gene. The CDR3 is 15 amino acids. The V gene's germline CDR1 is SGDLS and CDR2 YYNGEE.

This clone has at least ten counts. The CDR3 end is not reached by the read, which stops 3 residues before it; the germline J gene fills it in. The chain links TRBV20-1 to TRBJ2-7; TRBD1 agrees at 11 bases. The V gene's germline CDR1 is DFQATT and CDR2 SNEGSKA (reference sequence). The CDR3 length is 13 residues. This CDR3 is CSAPGQGAYEQYF. CDR3 bases read: TGCAGCGCGCCGGGACAGGGGGCCTACGAG.

This clone was counted many times. Read sequence stops 3 residues before the CDR3 end, and the germline J gene provides the missing end. The gene calls are TRBV7-8 and TRBJ2-3; 14 nucleotides align to TRBD2. The CDR3 extends over 16 amino acids. The V segment lost 5 bases and the J segment 5 bases; nucleotides outside the gene matches: 6. CDR1 is SGHVS, CDR2 FQNEAQ, per germline. The CDR3 sequence: CASSPGLAGGLDTQYF. CDR3 DNA, as far as it was read: TGTGCCAGCAGCCCCGGACTAGCGGGGGGATTAGATACG.

This clone was recorded many times. The read finishes 3 residues shy of the CDR3 end, and the germline J gene is used to complete it. This chain connects TRBV5-1 to TRBJ2-3; maybe TRBD2 (6 bases). Germline lookup yields CDR1 SGHRS and CDR2 YFSETQ. The CDR3 is 14 residues long. Trimming shortened V by 6 bases and J by 1 base, and 12 bases separated the two germline ends. The CDR3 DNA, read in part, is TGCGCCAGCATCGATCCGGGGGGCACAGATACG. It specifies CASIDPGGTDT. The CDR3, in full, reads CASIDPGGTDTQYF.

To note about this clone: The sequenced fragment ends 3 residues before the CDR3 boundary, so the rest is inferred from the germline J gene. This rearrangement joins TRBV7-9 to TRBJ1-2, with 9 positions matching TRBD1. The germline V gene encodes CDR1 SEHNR and CDR2 FQNEAQ (reference sequence). The CDR3 extends over 13 amino acids. CDR3 sequence: CASSGTGSYDYTF. CDR3 bases read: TGTGCCAGCAGCGGGACAGGGTCCTACGAC.

This clone turned up a few times. The observed sequence ends 3 residues before the CDR3 terminus, with the missing tail filled in from the germline J gene. The rearrangement links TRBV2 to TRBJ2-5; weak D call: TRBD1 (5 bases). The CDR3 totals 12 residues. Germline CDR1 SNHLY, CDR2 FYNNEI. V lost 8 bases and J 3 bases, leaving 10 bases between the germline ends. The sequenced part of the CDR3 DNA is TGTGCCAGCTGCGACAGCGAAGAGACC. Translating gives CASCDSEET. The full CDR3 is CASCDSEETQYF.

This clone showed up many times. The DNA ends 3 residues before the CDR3 does, and the rest of the CDR3 is filled in from the germline J gene. The chain employs TRBV30 and TRBJ1-1, with TRBD1 matching 9 bases. Per germline, CDR1 GTSNPN and CDR2 SVGIG (reference sequence). The junction had 1 base not matched to a gene; V was cut back by 1 base and J by 7 bases. The length of the CDR3 is 12 residues. CDR3 bases read: TGTGCCTGGAGTGGACAGGGGGGTGAA. Translated, it gives CAWSGQGGE. In full, the CDR3 is CAWSGQGGEAFF.

This clone was recorded at least ten times. The read halts 3 residues ahead of the CDR3 end, with the missing end drawn from the germline J gene. This chain uses TRBV19 with TRBJ2-1, with TRBD1 matching 9 bases. Germline CDR1 LNHDA, CDR2 SQIVND (reference sequence). The CDR3 totals 14 residues. The junction had 3 bases not matched to a gene; V was cut back by 2 bases and J by 7 bases. Partial CDR3 DNA: TGTGCCAGTAGTATACGGGACAGGGTAAATGAG. This codes for CASSIRDRVNE. The whole CDR3 region reads CASSIRDRVNEQFF. Full variable domain (missing parts from reference TRBV19 and TRBJ2-1): DGGITQSPKYLFRKEGQNVTLSCEQNLNHDAMYWYRQDPGQGLRLIYYSQIVNDFQKGDIAEGYSVSREKKESFPLTVTSAQKNPTAFYLCASSIRDRVNEQFFGPGTRLTVL.

This clone was counted ten times or more. The observed sequence ends 3 residues before the CDR3 terminus, with the missing tail filled in from the germline J gene. The rearrangement joins TRBV11-2 to TRBJ2-1, with 8 bases fitting TRBD2. The CDR3 is 15 amino acids. The germline gives CDR1 SGHAT, CDR2 FQNNGV. V shed 5 bases, J shed 5 bases, and the junction held 8 bases outside the gene matches. The CDR3 DNA, read in part, is TGTGCCAGCAGCCAAGAGGGACTAGGAAACAATGAG. Translated: CASSQEGLGNNE. The whole CDR3 protein reads CASSQEGLGNNEQFF.

This clone has ten or more counts. The CDR3 end falls 3 residues outside the read, so it is completed with the germline J gene. This sequence joins TRBV3-1 (or the pseudogene TRBV3-2) and TRBJ2-1, with no clear D. The V gene lost 0 bases and the J gene lost 1 base, with 13 bases spanning the gap. The germline V gene encodes CDR1 LGHDT and CDR2 YNNKEL (reference sequence). This CDR3 is 17 amino acids long. The CDR3 reads CASSQEPGPSSYNEQFF. Partial CDR3 DNA: TGTGCCAGCAGCCAAGAGCCCGGTCCCTCTTCCTACAATGAG.

This clone occurred a few times. The sequenced fragment ends 3 residues before the CDR3 boundary, so the rest is inferred from the germline J gene. The rearrangement links TRBV10-3 to TRBJ2-7; possible D gene TRBD2, 6 bases. The CDR3 is made up of 14 amino acids. Germline CDR1 and CDR2: ENHRY and SYGVKD. The V and J ends lost 8 bases and 3 bases respectively, with 17 bases between them. CDR3: CAISPTSSIYEQYF. The CDR3 bases that were read are TGTGCCATCTCCCCCACTAGCTCTATCTACGAG.

Many counts were recorded for this clone. The sequenced part of the CDR3 DNA is TGTGCCAGCAGCTTAGGACATAGCGGGAAAGAGACC. This encodes CASSLGHSGKET. The full CDR3 protein is CASSLGHSGKETQYF. The V gene is TRBV7-3, the J gene TRBJ2-5; 8 bases are a match to TRBD2. Sequencing ends 3 residues short of the CDR3 end; the germline J gene provides the rest. The CDR3 length is 15 residues. CDR1 and CDR2 from the germline V gene are SGHTA and FQGTGA. J lost 3 bases, V lost 2 bases, and 5 bases had no gene match.

This clone has at least ten counts. The DNA read from the CDR3 is TGCGCCAGCAGCTTGGACAGGGACTACGAG. This codes for CASSLDRDYE. The whole CDR3 sequence reads CASSLDRDYEQYF. This chain connects TRBV5-1 to TRBJ2-7, with a tentative D call TRBD1 (6 bases). Sequencing ends 3 residues short of the CDR3 end; the germline J gene provides the rest. This CDR3 has 13 amino acids. The germline V and J ends were trimmed by 0 bases and 3 bases, with 7 bases remaining between them. The germline CDR1 and CDR2 sequences are SGHRS and YFSETQ.

This clone was recorded at least ten times. Sequencing ends 3 residues short of the CDR3 end; the germline J gene provides the rest. This chain uses TRBV5-1 with TRBJ2-2; no clear D gene. CDR3 length: 10 residues. Trimming took off 6 bases at V and 7 bases at J, with 4 bases between the two ends. Germline V lookup: CDR1 SGHRS, CDR2 YFSETQ. The CDR3 sequence is CASKGGELFF. CDR3 DNA (partial): TGCGCCAGCAAGGGCGGGGAG.

This clone was counted at least ten times. The read terminates 3 residues before the CDR3 end, so the remaining end is supplied by the germline J gene. The chain carries TRBV19 and TRBJ1-6; TRBD1 is a possible D gene (5 bases). Looked up from germline, CDR1 is LNHDA and CDR2 is SQIVND (reference sequence). V gave up 7 bases and J gave up 5 bases, with 12 bases separating them. The CDR3 is 14 amino acids. The CDR3 reads CASTIGGHNSPLHF. Incomplete CDR3 DNA: TGTGCCAGTACCATCGGGGGTCATAATTCACCC.

This clone was found many times. CDR3 region: CASSQAPDRGPLYEQYF. The CDR3 bases that were read are TGTGCCAGCAGCCAAGCTCCGGACAGGGGCCCTCTCTACGAG. V gene TRBV7-6 combines with J gene TRBJ2-7; 9 positions agree with TRBD1. The read is 3 residues too short to cover the CDR3 end, so that end is filled in from the germline J gene. V gave up 5 bases and J gave up 3 bases; unmatched junction bases: 14. The germline gives CDR1 SGHVS, CDR2 FNYEAQ. The CDR3 loop spans 17 amino acids.

This clone was seen repeatedly, ten times or more. The CDR3 end falls 3 residues outside the read, so it is completed with the germline J gene. V gene TRBV12-3 or TRBV12-4 combines with J gene TRBJ1-1; possible D gene TRBD1, 5 bases. Trimming shortened V by 1 base and J by 0 bases, and 6 bases separated the two germline ends. The CDR3 consists of 14 residues. The CDR3 DNA, read in part, is TGTGCCAGCAGTTTAGGACAGATGAACACTGAA. Translating gives CASSLGQMNTE. The CDR3 in full is CASSLGQMNTEAFF.

This clone was observed at least ten times. The CDR3 end is not reached by the read, which stops 3 residues before it; the germline J gene fills it in. The rearrangement joins TRBV18 to TRBJ1-4; 7 positions agree with TRBD1. The trim removed 0 bases at V and 3 bases at J, leaving 7 bases unmatched. Germline V gene data show CDR1 as KGHSH and CDR2 as LQKENI. The length of the CDR3 is 17 residues. CDR3 amino acids: CASSPPNRGLANEKLFF. The covered CDR3 bases are TGTGCCAGCTCACCACCGAACAGGGGTTTGGCTAATGAAAAA.

Many counts were recorded for this clone. The read falls 3 residues short of the CDR3 end, and the missing part is taken from the germline J gene. The chain combines TRBV27 with TRBJ1-6, with 8 bases fitting TRBD1. The CDR3 spans 14 residues. The germline V gene encodes CDR1 MNHEY and CDR2 SMNVEV (reference sequence). The CDR3 bases that were read are TGTGCCAGCAGTTTAAGGGGGACAGGTCGGGCC. This gives the protein CASSLRGTGRA. The CDR3 as a whole reads CASSLRGTGRALHF.

This clone has just a few counts. The part of the CDR3 DNA that was read is TGCGCCAGCTACCCAACGTGGGGAGGGGTAGACAATGAG. Translating it yields CASYPTWGGVDNE. Given in full, the CDR3 is CASYPTWGGVDNEQFF. This chain links TRBV10-2 with TRBJ2-1, with TRBD2 matching over 7 bases. The read gets to within 3 residues of the CDR3 end, and the germline J gene fills in the rest. The germline V gene has CDR1 WSHSY and CDR2 SAAADI. The V gene end was trimmed by 8 bases and the J gene end by 5 bases; junction bases not matched to a gene: 15. This CDR3 spans 16 amino acids.

This clone was detected ten times or more. The read gets to within 3 residues of the CDR3 end, and the germline J gene fills in the rest. This chain connects TRBV5-1 to TRBJ2-1; either TRBD1 or TRBD2 may supply D (5 bases each). Germline CDR1 and CDR2: SGHRS and YFSETQ. V was shortened by 0 bases and J by 4 bases, with 11 bases between the two germline ends. The CDR3 covers 15 residues. CDR3 loop: CASSLAAGRYNEQFF. CDR3 DNA (partial): TGCGCCAGCAGCTTGGCGGCAGGGAGATACAATGAG.

This clone was seen many times. The CDR3 goes on 3 residues after the read ends, and that part is filled in from the germline J gene. The chain recombines TRBV5-1 with TRBJ1-1; D might be TRBD1 (5 bases). The CDR3 totals 15 residues. V gave up 4 bases and J gave up 1 base, with 14 bases separating them. Germline CDR1 reads SGHRS; CDR2 reads YFSETQ. The sequenced part of the CDR3 DNA is TGCGCCAGCAGCGCCGGACACGTATCGAACACTGAA. As protein: CASSAGHVSNTE. From start to end, the CDR3 is CASSAGHVSNTEAFF.

This clone appeared many times. The read terminates 3 residues ahead of where the CDR3 ends, so the germline J gene completes it. The gene calls are TRBV7-9 and TRBJ1-1; D gene uncertain. CDR3 length: 15 residues. V was trimmed by 3 bases and J by 3 bases, leaving 14 bases between them. Germline assignment: CDR1 SEHNR and CDR2 FQNEAQ (reference sequence). The CDR3 bases that were read are TGTGCCAGCAGCTTCCTTCCTAACCTCGACACTGAA. Amino acid sequence: CASSFLPNLDTE. The full CDR3 protein is CASSFLPNLDTEAFF.

This clone occurred many times. The read finishes 3 residues shy of the CDR3 end, and the germline J gene is used to complete it. The chain employs TRBV19 and TRBJ1-2; 7 bases align to TRBD1. The germline gives CDR1 LNHDA, CDR2 SQIVND (reference sequence). The CDR3 contains 11 residues. CDR3 bases read: TGTGCTTCCCAGGGGGGCTATGGC. Protein sequence: CASQGGYG. The full-length CDR3 reads as CASQGGYGYTF.

This clone was counted ten times or more. The read stops 3 residues short of the end of the CDR3; the missing end is completed from the germline J gene. This chain connects TRBV5-1 to TRBJ1-3, with TRBD1 matching 8 bases. The trim removed 2 bases at V and 7 bases at J, leaving 5 bases unmatched. The germline V gene has CDR1 SGHRS and CDR2 YFSETQ. The CDR3 spans 14 residues. CDR3 DNA (partial): TGCGCCAGCAGCTTCCAGGGGGCCGGGAACACC. Protein sequence: CASSFQGAGNT. The complete CDR3 protein is CASSFQGAGNTIYF.

This clone appeared many times. The read finishes 3 residues shy of the CDR3 end, and the germline J gene is used to complete it. The V gene is TRBV29-1, the J gene TRBJ2-2; 8 positions agree with TRBD1. V shed 4 bases and J 7 bases; nucleotides not matched to a gene: 5. This CDR3 has 13 residues. Looked up from germline, CDR1 is SQVTM and CDR2 is ANQGSEA. Partial CDR3 DNA: TGCAGCGTTGTTCGAACAGGGGGCGGGGAG. Translating it yields CSVVRTGGGE. The full CDR3 sequence reads CSVVRTGGGELFF.

This clone was seen many times. The sequence runs out 3 residues before the end of the CDR3; the remainder is reconstructed from the germline J gene. J is TRBJ2-7 and V is TRBV20-1; TRBD2 matches 10 bases. V was clipped by 2 bases and J by 6 bases; unmatched bases: 4. CDR1 is DFQATT, CDR2 SNEGSKA, per germline (reference sequence). This CDR3 comprises 13 residues. Partial CDR3 DNA: TGCAGTGCTAGACTAGCGGGAGAGGTCGAG. Translation gives CSARLAGEVE. The entire CDR3 is CSARLAGEVEQYF.